One and the same sample provided the 27 T cell receptor beta chains below, sequenced in a study of T cells in localized non-small cell lung cancer. Clones were read by immunoSEQ multiplex PCR, and TCRdb kept only the in-frame ones, dropping some. The sample contains around 31,000 clones, about 88% of which appear only once. This material consisted of peripheral blood, taken before any cancer treatment. The receptors shown here come from a woman aged 40-75 years with stage I lung adenocarcinoma.

The chain links TRBV5-4 to TRBJ1-2; the D gene is possibly TRBD1 (6 bases). The CDR3 sequence is 13 residues long. From germline, CDR1 is SGHNT and CDR2 YYREEE (reference sequence). The V and J ends lost 6 bases and 6 bases respectively, with 15 bases between them. Here the CDR3 reads CASNPAGGDGYTF. DNA of the CDR3: TGTGCCAGCAACCCCGCGGGGGGCGATGGCTACACCTTC. Drawing the rest from reference TRBV5-4 and TRBJ1-2, the complete variable domain is ETGVTQSPTHLIKTRGQQVTLRCSSQSGHNTVSWYQQALGQGPQFIFQYYREEENGRGNFPPRFSGLQFPNYSSELNVNALELDDSALYLCASNPAGGDGYTFGSGTRLTVV.

CDR3 bases: TGTGCCAGCAGTCCCCCAGGGGAAGCGGGAGGGCAGGGCTACGAGCAGTACTTC. Its protein product is CASSPPGEAGGQGYEQYF. The chain has TRBV28 and TRBJ2-7; 10 bases agree with TRBD2. V lost 5 bases and J lost 3; bases outside the gene matches: 16. The CDR3 is made up of 18 amino acids. The germline gives CDR1 MDHEN, CDR2 SYDVKM.

This clone was detected a few times. This chain links TRBV5-1 with TRBJ2-2; TRBD1 matches 8 bases. Unmatched junction bases numbered 4, after V lost 2 bases and J lost 7 bases. In germline, CDR1 is SGHRS, CDR2 YFSETQ. The length of the CDR3 is 14 residues. Here the CDR3 DNA reads TGCGCCAGCAGCTTTCAGGGGGCAGTCGGGGAGCTGTTTTTT. This gives the protein CASSFQGAVGELFF. The variable domain in full, with the rest retrieved from reference TRBV5-1 and TRBJ2-2, is KAGVTQTPRYLIKTRGQQVTLSCSPISGHRSVSWYQQTPGQGLQFLFEYFSETQRNKGNFPGRFSGRQFSNSRSEMNVSTLELGDSALYLCASSFQGAVGELFFGEGSRLTVL.

This clone was counted only a few times. The chain links TRBV11-2 to TRBJ1-1; weak D call: TRBD1 (5 bases). This CDR3 is 17 amino acids long. From germline, CDR1 is SGHAT and CDR2 FQNNGV. V dropped 2 bases and J dropped 6 bases, with 22 bases sitting between them. The chain's CDR3 is CASSLLRGGDSPPEAFF. The CDR3 nucleotides read TGTGCCAGCAGCTTACTAAGGGGAGGGGATAGCCCCCCTGAAGCTTTCTTT.

The V call is TRBV29-1, the J call TRBJ1-5; D unresolved. This CDR3 region has 13 residues. V was pared by 6 bases and J by 3 bases, with 12 bases between. Germline V gene data show CDR1 as SQVTM and CDR2 as ANQGSEA. Here the CDR3 DNA reads TGCAGCGTCGCGTCTGGGGTCAATCAGCCCCAGCATTTT. This encodes CSVASGVNQPQHF.

The gene calls are TRBV10-3 and TRBJ2-1; 9 bases are shared with TRBD1. With V trimmed by 9 bases and J by 7 bases, 4 bases remained unmatched. There are 12 residues in the CDR3. Germline V gene sequence: CDR1 ENHRY, CDR2 SYGVKD. CDR3 protein: CAMRDRDNEQFF. CDR3 DNA: TGTGCCATGAGGGACAGGGATAATGAGCAGTTCTTC.

The chain couples TRBV6-6 to TRBJ2-7; 9 bases map to TRBD1. V shed 5 bases, J shed 5 bases, and the junction held 10 bases outside the gene matches. This CDR3 spans 15 amino acids. CDR1 and CDR2 (germline): MNHNY, SVGAGI (reference sequence). In DNA, the CDR3 is TGTGCCAGCAGTCAACCGGGACAGGGTTCCCACGAGCAGTACTTC. This gives the protein CASSQPGQGSHEQYF.

This clone appeared once. J is TRBJ2-1 and V is TRBV25-1; D gene unclear. Trimming took 1 base from V and 9 from J, leaving 7 bases between them. CDR1 is MGHDK, CDR2 SYGVNS, per germline. The CDR3 has 12 amino acids. The CDR3 DNA sequence: TGTGCCAGCAGTGAATTTGAGTTTGAGCAGTTCTTC. Translated: CASSEFEFEQFF.

The chain couples TRBV7-2 to TRBJ2-3; D possibly corresponds to TRBD2 (5 bases). The CDR3 runs 15 residues. Germline-derived CDR1 and CDR2 are SGHTA and FQGNSA. V was clipped by 5 bases and J by 0 bases, with 12 bases between them. CDR3 bases: TGTGCCAGCAGCCTACTGGGGAGTAGCACAGATACGCAGTATTTT. Its protein product is CASSLLGSSTDTQYF.

The gene calls are TRBV6-5 and TRBJ2-1; D gene uncertain. Germline CDR1 reads MNHEY; CDR2 reads SVGAGI. V shed 2 bases and J shed 5 bases, with 7 bases lying between them. The CDR3 has 13 residues. The CDR3, as DNA: TGTGCCAGCAGTTACGCGTCCAACAATGAGCAGTTCTTC. Translation gives CASSYASNNEQFF.

Concerning this clone: The germline gene is not matched at one end of the junction; a read error may be the cause. This chain uses TRBV28 with TRBJ2-4; D possibly uses TRBD1 or TRBD2 (5 bases each). In germline, CDR1 is MDHEN, CDR2 SYDVKM. The CDR3 is made up of 12 amino acids. CDR3 nucleotides: TGCGGGGCTGGGGTAGCCAAAAACATTCAGTACTTC. Its translation is CGAGVAKNIQYF.

V usage is TRBV4-2 and J usage is TRBJ2-2; D unclear. Deletions cut 10 bases from V and 3 bases from J, with 15 bases between. CDR3 size: 14 residues. Germline CDR1 LGHNA, CDR2 YNFKEQ. CDR3 loop: CATGAPWDTGELFF. The CDR3, as DNA: TGTGCCACTGGAGCACCTTGGGACACCGGGGAGCTGTTTTTT.

The chain uses TRBV27 and TRBJ2-7, with no clear D. V gave up 8 bases and J gave up 2 bases, with 10 bases separating them. CDR1 is MNHEY and CDR2 is SMNVEV in the germline V gene (reference sequence). The length of the CDR3 is 12 residues. CDR3 loop: CASGVGPYEQYF. CDR3 nucleotide sequence: TGTGCCAGCGGCGTAGGGCCCTACGAGCAGTACTTC.

V is TRBV21-1 and J is TRBJ1-6; TRBD1, the D gene given by the table, was not confirmed from the DNA. TRBV21-1 is a listed pseudogene. This CDR3 has 15 residues. The chain's CDR3 is CASSPACRGDSPLHF. DNA for the CDR3: TGTGCCAGCAGCCCCGCCTGCAGGGGAGATTCACCCCTCCACTTT.

This clone was observed a handful of times. The chain carries TRBV2 and TRBJ2-2; 12 nucleotides agree with TRBD2. The ends lost 3 bases at V and 4 bases at J; junction bases unmatched: 9. CDR1 is SNHLY and CDR2 is FYNNEI in the germline V gene. There are 18 residues in the CDR3. The CDR3 spells CASSDLTSGGSGTGELFF. Written as DNA, the CDR3 is TGTGCCAGCAGTGATTTGACTAGCGGGGGTTCGGGCACCGGGGAGCTGTTTTTT.

The chain employs TRBV10-3 and TRBJ1-1; tentative D call: TRBD1 (5 bases). The CDR3 totals 15 residues. Germline values: CDR1 ENHRY, CDR2 SYGVKD. The V end lost 6 bases, the J end lost 0 bases, and 14 bases lay between the germline ends. CDR3 DNA: TGTGCCATCAGCCGAGACCAGGGATTGAACACTGAAGCTTTCTTT. Its protein is CAISRDQGLNTEAFF.

The chain has TRBV11-2 and TRBJ2-2; D may be TRBD2 (5 bases). CDR1 is SGHAT and CDR2 is FQNNGV in the germline V gene. This CDR3 region has 14 residues. The ends were cut back, 1 base at V and 4 bases at J, with 7 bases in the middle. This CDR3 is CASSLARGTGELFF. In DNA form, the CDR3 reads TGTGCCAGCAGCTTAGCACGGGGCACCGGGGAGCTGTTTTTT.

The sample holds one count of this clone. The chain has TRBV14 and TRBJ2-7; D unclear. The V end lost 1 base, the J end lost 2 bases, and 12 bases lay between the germline ends. This CDR3 is built from 15 residues. Germline V lookup: CDR1 SGHDN, CDR2 FVKESK. CDR3 bases: TGTGCCAGCAGCCAAGTCATTCAGATCCCCTACGAGCAGTACTTC. Translated: CASSQVIQIPYEQYF.

The gene calls are TRBV30 and TRBJ1-2; 10 positions match TRBD1. V shed 0 bases, J shed 7 bases, and the junction held 8 bases outside the gene matches. Germline V gene data show CDR1 as GTSNPN and CDR2 as SVGIG (reference sequence). The CDR3 is made up of 15 amino acids. The CDR3 region is CAWSVGTGVRRGYTF. The CDR3, as DNA: TGTGCCTGGAGTGTCGGGACAGGGGTGCGGCGTGGCTACACCTTC.

DNA for the CDR3: TGTGCCAGTAGTACAGGGGATTCGGCCACAGATACGCAGTATTTT. Its protein is CASSTGDSATDTQYF. The chain combines TRBV19 with TRBJ2-3; TRBD1 is a possible D gene (6 bases). Germline V gene data show CDR1 as LNHDA and CDR2 as SQIVND (reference sequence). This CDR3 is built from 15 residues. V was shortened by 4 bases and J by 2 bases, with 13 bases between the two germline ends. The whole variable domain, filled in from reference TRBV19 and TRBJ2-3, reads DGGITQSPKYLFRKEGQNVTLSCEQNLNHDAMYWYRQDPGQGLRLIYYSQIVNDFQKGDIAEGYSVSREKKESFPLTVTSAQKNPTAFYLCASSTGDSATDTQYFGPGTRLTVL.

The CDR3 DNA follows: TGTGCCAGCTCATACCGGGCCTCAGGGGGCTCTGGGGCCAACGTCCTGACTTTC. Its protein is CASSYRASGGSGANVLTF. The J gene is TRBJ2-6, the V gene TRBV18; 7 nucleotides align to TRBD1. Germline trimming cut 5 bases from V and 0 bases from J; bases unmatched to any gene: 10. This CDR3 is 18 amino acids long. The germline CDR1 and CDR2 sequences are KGHSH and LQKENI.

The chain carries TRBV28 and TRBJ2-7; D gene unclear. Looked up from germline, CDR1 is MDHEN and CDR2 is SYDVKM. V dropped 4 bases and J dropped 3 bases, with 7 bases sitting between them. This CDR3 region has 12 residues. CDR3 protein: CASSYGNYEQYF. The DNA for the CDR3 is TGTGCCAGCAGTTATGGTAACTACGAGCAGTACTTC. Combining the CDR3 with reference TRBV28 and TRBJ2-7 gives the whole variable domain DVKVTQSSRYLVKRTGEKVFLECVQDMDHENMFWYRQDPGLGLRLIYFSYDVKMKEKGDIPEGYSVSREKKERFSLILESASTNQTSMYLCASSYGNYEQYFGPGTRLTVT.

This clone was observed a single time. The V gene is TRBV5-1, the J gene TRBJ2-2; a possible D gene is TRBD1 (5 bases). Trimming left V 4 bases short and J 0 bases short, with 13 bases between. Germline loops: CDR1 SGHRS, CDR2 YFSETQ. This CDR3 comprises 16 residues. The CDR3, as DNA: TGCGCCAGCAGCCCGCCCGGACAAACGAACACCGGGGAGCTGTTTTTT. It yields the protein CASSPPGQTNTGELFF.

This rearrangement joins TRBV9 to TRBJ2-5; 7 nucleotides align to TRBD1. Germline V CDR1 and CDR2: SGDLS, YYNGEE. The CDR3 spans 15 residues. J was trimmed by 0 bases and V by 0 bases; bases with no gene match: 2. Here the CDR3 reads CASSVGTGDQETQYF. The CDR3 DNA follows: TGTGCCAGCAGCGTAGGAACAGGGGACCAAGAGACCCAGTACTTC.

This clone was counted once. The gene calls are TRBV27 and TRBJ2-7; 9 nucleotides line up with TRBD1. The CDR3 extends over 14 amino acids. Per germline, CDR1 MNHEY and CDR2 SMNVEV (reference sequence). J lost 4 bases, V lost 1 base, and 2 bases had no gene match. CDR3 in amino acids: CASSLLGQGYEQYF. The CDR3 nucleotides are TGTGCCAGCAGTTTATTGGGACAGGGTTACGAGCAGTACTTC.

The chain employs TRBV7-9 and TRBJ2-3, with 9 positions matching TRBD1. CDR1 and CDR2 from the germline V gene are SEHNR and FQNEAQ (reference sequence). V lost 5 bases and J lost 4; bases outside the gene matches: 4. The CDR3 extends over 14 amino acids. The CDR3 loop is CASSRDREADTQYF. In nucleotides, the CDR3 is TGTGCCAGCAGCCGGGACAGGGAGGCAGATACGCAGTATTTT.

The chain is built from TRBV19 and TRBJ1-2; 10 nucleotides align to TRBD1. With V trimmed by 6 bases and J by 1 base, 8 bases remained unmatched. The germline V gene has CDR1 LNHDA and CDR2 SQIVND (reference sequence). This CDR3 is built from 16 residues. The CDR3 DNA reads TGTGCCAGTAGAACCCCCGGGACAGGGGTTAACTATGGCTACACCTTC. It translates to CASRTPGTGVNYGYTF. The variable domain in full, completed from reference TRBV19 and TRBJ1-2, reads DGGITQSPKYLFRKEGQNVTLSCEQNLNHDAMYWYRQDPGQGLRLIYYSQIVNDFQKGDIAEGYSVSREKKESFPLTVTSAQKNPTAFYLCASRTPGTGVNYGYTFGSGTRLTVV.